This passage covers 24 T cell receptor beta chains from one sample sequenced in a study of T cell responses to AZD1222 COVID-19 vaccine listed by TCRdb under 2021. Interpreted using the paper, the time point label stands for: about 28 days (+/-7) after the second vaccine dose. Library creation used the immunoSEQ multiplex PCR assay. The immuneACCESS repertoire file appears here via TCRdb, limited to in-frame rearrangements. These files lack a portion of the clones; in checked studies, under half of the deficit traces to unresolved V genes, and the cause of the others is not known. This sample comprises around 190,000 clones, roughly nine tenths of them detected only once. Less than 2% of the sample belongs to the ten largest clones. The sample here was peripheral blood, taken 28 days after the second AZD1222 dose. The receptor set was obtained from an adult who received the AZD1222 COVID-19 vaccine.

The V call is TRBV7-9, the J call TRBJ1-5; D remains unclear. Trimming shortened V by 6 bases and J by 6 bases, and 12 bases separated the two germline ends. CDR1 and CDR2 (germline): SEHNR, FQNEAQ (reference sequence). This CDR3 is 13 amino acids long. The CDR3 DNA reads TGTGCCAGCAGTTCCCTTTCGGGTCAGCCCCAGCATTTT. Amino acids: CASSSLSGQPQHF.

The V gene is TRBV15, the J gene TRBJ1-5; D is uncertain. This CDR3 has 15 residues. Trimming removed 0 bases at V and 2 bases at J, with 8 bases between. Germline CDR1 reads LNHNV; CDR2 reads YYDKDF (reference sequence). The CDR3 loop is CATSRDIGGNQPQHF. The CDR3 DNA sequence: TGTGCCACCAGCAGAGATATTGGGGGCAATCAGCCCCAGCATTTT.

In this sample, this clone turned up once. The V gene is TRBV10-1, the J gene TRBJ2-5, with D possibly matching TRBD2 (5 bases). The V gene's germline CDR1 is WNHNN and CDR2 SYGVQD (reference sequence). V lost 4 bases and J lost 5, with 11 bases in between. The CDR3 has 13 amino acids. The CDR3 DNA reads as TGCGCCAGCAGTGGGACTTTCCAGGAGACCCAGTACTTC. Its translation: CASSGTFQETQYF.

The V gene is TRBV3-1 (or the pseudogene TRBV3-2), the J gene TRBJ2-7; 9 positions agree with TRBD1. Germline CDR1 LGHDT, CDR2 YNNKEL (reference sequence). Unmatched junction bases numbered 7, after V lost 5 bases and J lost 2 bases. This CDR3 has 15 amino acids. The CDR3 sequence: CASSATGTGPYEQYF. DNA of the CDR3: TGTGCCAGCAGCGCTACCGGGACAGGGCCCTACGAGCAGTACTTC.

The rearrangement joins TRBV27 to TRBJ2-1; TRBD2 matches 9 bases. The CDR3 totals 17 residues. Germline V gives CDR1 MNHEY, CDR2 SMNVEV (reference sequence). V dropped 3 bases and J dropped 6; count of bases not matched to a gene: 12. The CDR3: CASSFYPIAGVANEQFF. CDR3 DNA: TGTGCCAGCAGTTTCTACCCCATAGCGGGAGTTGCCAATGAGCAGTTCTTC.

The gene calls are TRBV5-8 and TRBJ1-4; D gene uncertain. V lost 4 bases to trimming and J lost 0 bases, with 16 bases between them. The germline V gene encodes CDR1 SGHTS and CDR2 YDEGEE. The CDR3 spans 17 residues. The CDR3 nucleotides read TGTGCCAGCAGCCCGAGGGATCCGTGGTCAACTAATGAAAAACTGTTTTTT. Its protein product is CASSPRDPWSTNEKLFF.

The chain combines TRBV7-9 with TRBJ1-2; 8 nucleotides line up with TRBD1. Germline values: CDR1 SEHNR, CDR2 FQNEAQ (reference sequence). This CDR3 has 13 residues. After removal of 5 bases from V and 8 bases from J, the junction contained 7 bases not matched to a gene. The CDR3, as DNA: TGTGCCAGCAGCCCAGGGACAGGTTGGGGCTACACCTTC. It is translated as CASSPGTGWGYTF.

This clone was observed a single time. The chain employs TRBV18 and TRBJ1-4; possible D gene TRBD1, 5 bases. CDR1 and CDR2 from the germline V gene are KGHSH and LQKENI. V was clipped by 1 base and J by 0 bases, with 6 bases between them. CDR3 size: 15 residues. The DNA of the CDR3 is TGTGCCAGCTCACCACGGGGGGCAACTAATGAAAAACTGTTTTTT. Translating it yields CASSPRGATNEKLFF.

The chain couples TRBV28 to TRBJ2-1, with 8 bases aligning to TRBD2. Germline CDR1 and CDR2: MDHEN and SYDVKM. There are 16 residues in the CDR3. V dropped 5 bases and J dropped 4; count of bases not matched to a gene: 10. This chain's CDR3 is CASSLQGTRPYNEQFF. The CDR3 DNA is TGTGCCAGCAGTCTACAAGGGACTAGACCTTACAATGAGCAGTTCTTC.

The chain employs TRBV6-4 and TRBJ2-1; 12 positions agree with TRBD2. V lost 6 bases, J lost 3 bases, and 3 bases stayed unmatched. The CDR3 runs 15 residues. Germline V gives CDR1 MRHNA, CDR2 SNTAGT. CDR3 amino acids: CASRRTSGDYNEQFF. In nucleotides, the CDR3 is TGTGCCAGCAGAAGGACTAGCGGGGACTACAATGAGCAGTTCTTC.

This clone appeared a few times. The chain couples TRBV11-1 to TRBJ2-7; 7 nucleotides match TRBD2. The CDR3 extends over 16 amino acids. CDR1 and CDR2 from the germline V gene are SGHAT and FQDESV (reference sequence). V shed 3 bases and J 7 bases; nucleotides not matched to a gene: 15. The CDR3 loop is CASSFGGSTTRLEQYF. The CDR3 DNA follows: TGTGCCAGCAGCTTCGGGGGGTCGACTACAAGGCTTGAGCAGTACTTC.

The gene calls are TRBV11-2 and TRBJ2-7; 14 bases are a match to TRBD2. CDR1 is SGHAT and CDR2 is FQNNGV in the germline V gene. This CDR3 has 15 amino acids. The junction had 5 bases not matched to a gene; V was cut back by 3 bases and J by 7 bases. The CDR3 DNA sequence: TGTGCCAGCAGCTTGACTAGCGGGGGGGCGGGGGAGCAGTACTTC. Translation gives CASSLTSGGAGEQYF. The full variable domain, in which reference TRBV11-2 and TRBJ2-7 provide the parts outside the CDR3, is EAGVAQSPRYKIIEKRQSVAFWCNPISGHATLYWYQQILGQGPKLLIQFQNNGVVDDSQLPKDRFSAERLKGVDSTLKIQPAKLEDSAVYLCASSLTSGGAGEQYFGPGTRLTVT.

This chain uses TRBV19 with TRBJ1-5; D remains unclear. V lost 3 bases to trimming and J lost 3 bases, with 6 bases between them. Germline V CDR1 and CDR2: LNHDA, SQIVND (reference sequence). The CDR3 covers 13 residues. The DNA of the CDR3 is TGTGCCAGTAGTATCGGGGTCAATCAGCCCCAGCATTTT. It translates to CASSIGVNQPQHF.

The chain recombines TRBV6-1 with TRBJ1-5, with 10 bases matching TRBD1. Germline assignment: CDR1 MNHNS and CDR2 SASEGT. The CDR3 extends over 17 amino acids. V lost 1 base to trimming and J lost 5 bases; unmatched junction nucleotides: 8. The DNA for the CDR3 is TGTGCCAGCAGTGAAGGGGTGGGACAGGGGTTTCATCAGCCCCAGCATTTT. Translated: CASSEGVGQGFHQPQHF.

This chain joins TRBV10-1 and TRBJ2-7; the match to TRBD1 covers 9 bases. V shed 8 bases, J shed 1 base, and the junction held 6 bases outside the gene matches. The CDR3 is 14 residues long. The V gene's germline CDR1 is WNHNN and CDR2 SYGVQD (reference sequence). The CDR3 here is CASSRDRVSYEQYF. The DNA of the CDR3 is TGCGCCAGCTCCCGGGACAGGGTTTCCTACGAGCAGTACTTC.

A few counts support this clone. CDR3 bases: TGTGCCAGCAGTGACCTCGTCCGGGAGATGGGGACCGTTCCCTACGAGCAGTACTTC. It encodes CASSDLVREMGTVPYEQYF. This chain connects TRBV6-1 to TRBJ2-7; possible D gene TRBD2, 6 bases. V lost 3 bases to trimming and J lost 2 bases, with 26 bases between them. The germline CDR1 and CDR2 sequences are MNHNS and SASEGT. This CDR3 contains 19 residues.

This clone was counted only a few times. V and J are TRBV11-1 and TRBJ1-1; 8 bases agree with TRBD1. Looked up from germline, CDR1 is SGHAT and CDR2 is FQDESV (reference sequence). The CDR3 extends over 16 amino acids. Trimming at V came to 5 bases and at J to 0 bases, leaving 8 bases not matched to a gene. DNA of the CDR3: TGTGCCAGCAGCGTGGGACAGGACATTATGAACACTGAAGCTTTCTTT. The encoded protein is CASSVGQDIMNTEAFF.

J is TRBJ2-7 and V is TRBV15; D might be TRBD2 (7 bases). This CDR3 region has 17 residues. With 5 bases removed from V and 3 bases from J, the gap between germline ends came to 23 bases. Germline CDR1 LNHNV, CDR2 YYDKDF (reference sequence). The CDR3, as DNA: TGTGCCACCAGCCCTAGGGGGGGGCAGGGTGGTCTCTACGAGCAGTACTTC. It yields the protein CATSPRGGQGGLYEQYF. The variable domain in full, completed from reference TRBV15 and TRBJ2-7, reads DAMVIQNPRYQVTQFGKPVTLSCSQTLNHNVMYWYQQKSSQAPKLLFHYYDKDFNNEADTPDNFQSRRPNTSFCFLDIRSPGLGDTAMYLCATSPRGGQGGLYEQYFGPGTRLTVT.

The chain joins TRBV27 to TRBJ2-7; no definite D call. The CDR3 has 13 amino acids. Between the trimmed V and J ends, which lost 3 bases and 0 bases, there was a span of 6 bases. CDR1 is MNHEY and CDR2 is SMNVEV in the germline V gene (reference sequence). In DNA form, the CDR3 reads TGTGCCAGCAGTTTGCTCAACTCCTACGAGCAGTACTTC. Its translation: CASSLLNSYEQYF.

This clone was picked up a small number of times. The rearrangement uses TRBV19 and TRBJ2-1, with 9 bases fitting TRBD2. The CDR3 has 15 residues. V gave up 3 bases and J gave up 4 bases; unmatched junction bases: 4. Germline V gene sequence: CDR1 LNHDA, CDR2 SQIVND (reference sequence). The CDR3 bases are TGTGCCAGTAGTATGGTAGCGGGGGAATACAATGAGCAGTTCTTC. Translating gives CASSMVAGEYNEQFF.

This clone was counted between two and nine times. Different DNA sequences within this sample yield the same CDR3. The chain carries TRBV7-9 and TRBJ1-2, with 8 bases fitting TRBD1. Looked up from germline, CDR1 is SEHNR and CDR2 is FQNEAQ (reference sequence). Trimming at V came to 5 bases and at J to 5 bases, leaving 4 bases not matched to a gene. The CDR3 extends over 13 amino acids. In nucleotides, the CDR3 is TGTGCCAGCAGCCTTGGACAGGGATATGGCTACACCTTC. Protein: CASSLGQGYGYTF.

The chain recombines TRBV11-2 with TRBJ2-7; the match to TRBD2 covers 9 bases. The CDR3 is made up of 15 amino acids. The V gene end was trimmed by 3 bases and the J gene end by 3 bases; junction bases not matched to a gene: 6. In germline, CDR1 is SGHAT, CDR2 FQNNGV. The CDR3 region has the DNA TGTGCCAGCAGCTTGGGACTAGCTAAAATCTACGAGCAGTACTTC. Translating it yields CASSLGLAKIYEQYF.

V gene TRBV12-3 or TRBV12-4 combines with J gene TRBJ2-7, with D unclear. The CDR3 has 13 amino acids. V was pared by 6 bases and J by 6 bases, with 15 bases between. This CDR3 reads CASRSLSLGEQYF. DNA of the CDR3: TGTGCCAGCAGGTCACTAAGTCTAGGCGAGCAGTACTTC.

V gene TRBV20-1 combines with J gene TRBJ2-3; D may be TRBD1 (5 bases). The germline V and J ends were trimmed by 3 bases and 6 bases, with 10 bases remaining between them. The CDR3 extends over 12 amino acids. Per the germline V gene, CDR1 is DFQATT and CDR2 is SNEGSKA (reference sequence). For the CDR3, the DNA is TGCAGTGCTAGTCGGACAATGGATACGCAGTATTTT. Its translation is CSASRTMDTQYF.